The 32 T cell receptor beta chains below all came from one sample that was sequenced in a study of a mutant IDH1 vaccine in newly diagnosed glioma. Assay used: immunoSEQ multiplex PCR; TCRdb lists only in-frame clones, some missing. The repertoire holds approximately 70,000 clones, with 80% to 90% as singletons. Time point described: baseline, week 1 (first vaccination visit). Treatment here: pre-vaccination baseline after standard-of-care therapy. Material: PBMCs, obtained from a glioma patient treated with radiotherapy, temozolomide or both. The source of these receptors is a man aged 25-40 years with glioma.

This clone was detected a few times. V and J are TRBV2 and TRBJ1-4; TRBD1 aligns across 7 bases. This CDR3 has 15 residues. The V segment lost 6 bases and the J segment 5 bases; nucleotides outside the gene matches: 9. CDR1 is SNHLY and CDR2 is FYNNEI in the germline V gene. The CDR3 spells CASRKTGIINEKLFF. CDR3 DNA sequence: TGTGCCAGCAGGAAGACAGGGATTATCAATGAAAAACTGTTTTTT. The full variable domain, its missing parts supplied by reference TRBV2 and TRBJ1-4, is EPEVTQTPSHQVTQMGQEVILRCVPISNHLYFYWYRQILGQKVEFLVSFYNNEISEKSEIFDDQFSVERPDGSNFTLKIRSTKLEDSAMYFCASRKTGIINEKLFFGSGTQLSVL.

The chain joins TRBV7-2 to TRBJ1-3; D is uncertain. The CDR3 contains 14 residues. The ends were cut back, 5 bases at V and 4 bases at J, with 12 bases in the middle. CDR1 and CDR2 from the germline V gene are SGHTA and FQGNSA. The CDR3 nucleotides are TGTGCCAGCAGCCAACAGTTAACAGGAAACACCATATATTTT. This gives the protein CASSQQLTGNTIYF.

This chain uses TRBV5-4 with TRBJ2-7; the match to TRBD1 covers 12 bases. The CDR3 is made up of 16 amino acids. Trimming took 4 bases from V and 4 from J; bases not matched to a gene: 9. From germline, CDR1 is SGHNT and CDR2 YYREEE (reference sequence). The CDR3 is CASSPGLGQGAYEQYF. The CDR3 bases are TGTGCCAGCAGCCCCGGACTGGGACAGGGGGCGTACGAGCAGTACTTC.

This clone was seen a single time. The rearrangement uses TRBV9 and TRBJ2-7, with TRBD2 identical over 7 bases. Trimming at V came to 0 bases and at J to 2 bases, leaving 2 bases not matched to a gene. The CDR3 spans 14 residues. In germline, CDR1 is SGDLS, CDR2 YYNGEE. The CDR3 sequence: CASSVGSGPYEQYF. In DNA, the CDR3 is TGTGCCAGCAGCGTAGGTAGCGGGCCCTACGAGCAGTACTTC.

V gene TRBV29-1 combines with J gene TRBJ1-6, with TRBD1 matching 7 bases. The CDR3 spans 13 residues. V was pared by 5 bases and J by 9 bases, with 7 bases of the junction left unmatched. Germline CDR1 and CDR2: SQVTM and ANQGSEA. Here the CDR3 reads CSVKVQGTSPLHF. The DNA for the CDR3 is TGCAGCGTTAAGGTACAGGGGACTTCACCCCTCCACTTT.

The chain carries TRBV27 and TRBJ1-6, with no clear D. Germline V lookup: CDR1 MNHEY, CDR2 SMNVEV (reference sequence). CDR3 length: 13 residues. V lost 5 bases and J lost 6, with 8 bases in between. The CDR3 protein is CASSNIFNSPLHF. CDR3 nucleotide sequence: TGTGCCAGCAGTAACATTTTTAATTCACCCCTCCACTTT.

The J gene is TRBJ1-2, the V gene TRBV5-1; TRBD1 might be the D (6 bases). V was pared by 4 bases and J by 2 bases, with 12 bases between. CDR1 and CDR2 from the germline V gene are SGHRS and YFSETQ. The CDR3 loop spans 14 amino acids. CDR3 DNA: TGCGCCAGCAGCCTGGGGACACCCAACTATGGCTACACCTTC. The encoded protein is CASSLGTPNYGYTF.

This chain connects TRBV27 to TRBJ2-5; 7 nucleotides match TRBD1. CDR1 is MNHEY, CDR2 SMNVEV, per germline (reference sequence). This CDR3 comprises 16 residues. Trimming cost V 5 bases and J 2 bases; bases outside gene matches: 11. CDR3 sequence (DNA): TGTGCCAGCAGTGACCGCCCGGGACAGCTGCAAGAGACCCAGTACTTC. Translated: CASSDRPGQLQETQYF.

The J gene is TRBJ1-6, the V gene TRBV10-2; 9 bases agree with TRBD1. The CDR3 consists of 14 residues. Germline lookup yields CDR1 WSHSY and CDR2 SAAADI. V shed 6 bases and J 4 bases; nucleotides not matched to a gene: 1. The CDR3 nucleotides are TGCGCCAGCAGGACAGGGGGTTATAATTCACCCCTCCACTTT. This encodes CASRTGGYNSPLHF.

V usage is TRBV7-6 and J usage is TRBJ1-1; D is ambiguous. CDR3 length: 12 residues. The V end lost 5 bases, the J end lost 6 bases, and 10 bases lay between the germline ends. The germline V gene encodes CDR1 SGHVS and CDR2 FNYEAQ. The CDR3 spells CASSPDSSEAFF. The CDR3 coding sequence is TGTGCCAGCAGCCCTGATTCGTCTGAAGCTTTCTTT.

The chain links TRBV11-2 to TRBJ2-7; maybe TRBD2 (6 bases). Trimming cost V 1 base and J 0 bases, with 16 bases left between them. Per the germline V gene, CDR1 is SGHAT and CDR2 is FQNNGV. This CDR3 has 17 residues. CDR3 amino acids: CASSLVFAGPNSYEQYF. The DNA of the CDR3 is TGTGCCAGCAGCTTAGTTTTTGCGGGACCCAACTCCTACGAGCAGTACTTC.

The chain uses TRBV28 and TRBJ1-4; D possibly corresponds to TRBD1 (6 bases). Deletions cut 3 bases from V and 8 bases from J, with 16 bases between. In germline, CDR1 is MDHEN, CDR2 SYDVKM. The CDR3 spans 15 residues. The CDR3 DNA reads as TGTGCCAGCAGTTTTCTGGGGGCGAGGGACGAAAAACTGTTTTTT. As protein: CASSFLGARDEKLFF.

V gene TRBV5-1 combines with J gene TRBJ2-7, with 7 bases fitting TRBD1. Trimming removed 3 bases from V and 0 bases from J; junction bases left unmatched: 3. The CDR3 extends over 14 amino acids. Germline loops: CDR1 SGHRS, CDR2 YFSETQ. The CDR3 DNA follows: TGCGCCAGCAGCTCTCAGGGGGTCTCCTACGAGCAGTACTTC. It yields the protein CASSSQGVSYEQYF.

This clone occurred once. The V and J genes are TRBV6-5 and TRBJ2-7, with D perhaps being TRBD1 or TRBD2 (5 bases each). Trimming pared 7 bases from V and 0 bases from J, leaving 16 bases between. The length of the CDR3 is 15 residues. Germline V lookup: CDR1 MNHEY, CDR2 SVGAGI. CDR3 sequence: CASTRRGDLSYEQYF. The CDR3 DNA reads TGTGCCAGCACCCGGAGAGGGGACCTCTCCTACGAGCAGTACTTC.

This clone has a single count. V is TRBV18 and J is TRBJ1-1, with TRBD1 identical over 9 bases. CDR1 is KGHSH, CDR2 LQKENI, per germline. The CDR3 spans 16 residues. V shed 2 bases and J 6 bases; nucleotides not matched to a gene: 10. The CDR3 DNA is TGTGCCAGCTCACCAGGGACAGGGTCATGGGGGGCTGAAGCTTTCTTT. This translates into CASSPGTGSWGAEAFF.

Only one count was recorded for this clone. The chain employs TRBV14 and TRBJ1-6; D gene ambiguous. Trimming took off 3 bases at V and 2 bases at J, with 8 bases between the two ends. Germline V gives CDR1 SGHDN, CDR2 FVKESK. The CDR3 contains 15 residues. CDR3 amino acids: CASSHRDTYNSPLHF. CDR3 DNA sequence: TGTGCCAGCAGCCACCGTGATACCTATAATTCACCCCTCCACTTT.

The gene calls are TRBV7-9 and TRBJ1-2; TRBD1 is a possible D gene (5 bases). With 3 bases removed from V and 0 bases from J, the gap between germline ends came to 8 bases. The CDR3 length is 14 residues. Germline CDR1 is SEHNR and CDR2 is FQNEAQ (reference sequence). The CDR3 loop reads CASSFPTANYGYTF. The CDR3 region has the DNA TGTGCCAGCAGCTTTCCGACAGCTAACTATGGCTACACCTTC.

The chain has TRBV9 and TRBJ2-1, with TRBD1 matching 7 bases. Germline CDR1 reads SGDLS; CDR2 reads YYNGEE. V shed 4 bases, J shed 7 bases, and the junction held 11 bases outside the gene matches. The CDR3 spans 15 residues. The chain's CDR3 is CASSPRDRVGNEQFF. The CDR3 nucleotides read TGTGCCAGCAGCCCTCGGGACAGAGTTGGGAATGAGCAGTTCTTC. The full variable domain, its missing parts supplied by reference TRBV9 and TRBJ2-1, is DSGVTQTPKHLITATGQRVTLRCSPRSGDLSVYWYQQSLDQGLQFLIQYYNGEERAKGNILERFSAQQFPDLHSELNLSSLELGDSALYFCASSPRDRVGNEQFFGPGTRLTVL.

This clone was detected a few times. The chain combines TRBV4-1 with TRBJ2-3, with a possible D match to TRBD2 (5 bases). Trimming cost V 0 bases and J 1 base, with 14 bases left between them. CDR1 and CDR2 from the germline V gene are MGHRA and YSYEKL. This CDR3 is 17 amino acids long. CDR3 DNA sequence: TGCGCCAGCAGCCAAGATTCCGAGGGTGATGGCACAGATACGCAGTATTTT. This translates into CASSQDSEGDGTDTQYF.

This sequence joins TRBV5-1 and TRBJ1-2; TRBD1 agrees at 8 bases. Germline V gene sequence: CDR1 SGHRS, CDR2 YFSETQ. The CDR3 is 14 amino acids. With 1 base clipped from V and 7 bases from J, the junction kept 6 bases outside the gene matches. The CDR3 loop is CASSLIGTGPGYTF. In DNA, the CDR3 is TGCGCCAGCAGCTTGATAGGGACAGGCCCTGGCTACACCTTC.

This chain uses TRBV6-4 with TRBJ2-2; no definite D call. V gave up 0 bases and J gave up 2 bases, with 4 bases separating them. Germline lookup yields CDR1 MRHNA and CDR2 SNTAGT. The CDR3 covers 14 residues. CDR3 residues: CASSDSTNTGELFF. Here the CDR3 DNA reads TGTGCCAGCAGTGACTCGACAAACACCGGGGAGCTGTTTTTT.

This rearrangement joins TRBV28 to TRBJ1-1, with D tentatively TRBD1 (5 bases). Germline lookup yields CDR1 MDHEN and CDR2 SYDVKM. The CDR3 length is 13 residues. The germline V and J ends were trimmed by 4 bases and 11 bases, with 17 bases remaining between them. CDR3 nucleotides: TGTGCCAGCAGTTATCCGGGGGTTTTTGGGGCTTTCTTT. This translates into CASSYPGVFGAFF.

The CDR3 bases are TGTGCCAGCAGCACAGGCTTGGCATGGGAAGCTTTCTTT. Translated: CASSTGLAWEAFF. The chain couples TRBV5-4 to TRBJ1-1, with a weak D call TRBD1 (5 bases). The length of the CDR3 is 13 residues. The V and J ends lost 4 bases and 8 bases respectively, with 15 bases between them. Per germline, CDR1 SGHNT and CDR2 YYREEE (reference sequence).

The V gene is TRBV6-1, the J gene TRBJ2-1; D is ambiguous. In germline, CDR1 is MNHNS, CDR2 SASEGT. CDR3 length: 12 amino acids. V lost 1 base and J lost 10, with 8 bases in between. Written as DNA, the CDR3 is TGTGCCAGCAGTGAAGGGTTGGTGGAGCAGTTCTTC. It yields the protein CASSEGLVEQFF.

The chain recombines TRBV14 with TRBJ2-2, with 12 positions matching TRBD2. CDR3 length: 19 residues. Trimming at V came to 4 bases and at J to 3 bases, leaving 12 bases not matched to a gene. Germline V lookup: CDR1 SGHDN, CDR2 FVKESK. CDR3 region: CASSRQGLAGLGDTGELFF. DNA of the CDR3: TGTGCCAGCAGCCGCCAGGGACTAGCGGGCCTCGGCGACACCGGGGAGCTGTTTTTT. Variable domain in full (rest from reference TRBV14 and TRBJ2-2): EAGVTQFPSHSVIEKGQTVTLRCDPISGHDNLYWYRRVMGKEIKFLLHFVKESKQDESGMPNNRFLAERTGGTYSTLKVQPAELEDSGVYFCASSRQGLAGLGDTGELFFGEGSRLTVL.

The chain couples TRBV9 to TRBJ2-5, with D perhaps TRBD1 or TRBD2 (5 bases each). V gave up 3 bases and J gave up 2 bases, with 11 bases separating them. The CDR3 sequence is 14 residues long. Germline V gives CDR1 SGDLS, CDR2 YYNGEE. The CDR3 DNA is TGTGCCAGCAGCGCGGGACCGCTACAAGAGACCCAGTACTTC. Protein product: CASSAGPLQETQYF.

The chain couples TRBV5-1 to TRBJ2-7; D not resolved. The germline CDR1 and CDR2 sequences are SGHRS and YFSETQ. V dropped 0 bases and J dropped 2 bases, with 6 bases sitting between them. The CDR3 consists of 13 residues. The CDR3 DNA reads TGCGCCAGCAGCTTGGCCACCACCTACGAGCAGTACTTC. Its protein product is CASSLATTYEQYF.

This clone was picked up a small number of times. V and J are TRBV7-9 and TRBJ1-1; no definite D call. V lost 2 bases and J lost 4, with 11 bases in between. The CDR3 has 14 amino acids. Germline assignment: CDR1 SEHNR and CDR2 FQNEAQ (reference sequence). CDR3 bases: TGTGCCAGCAGCTTATTGCAAACAGTCACTGAAGCTTTCTTT. Translation: CASSLLQTVTEAFF.

The chain uses TRBV14 and TRBJ2-5; unclear D gene. Germline CDR1 and CDR2: SGHDN and FVKESK. The CDR3 has 14 amino acids. Between the trimmed V and J ends, which lost 3 bases and 2 bases, there was a span of 10 bases. As DNA, the CDR3 is TGTGCCAGCAGCCATAAAAACAGTCAAGAGACCCAGTACTTC. The encoded protein is CASSHKNSQETQYF.

This clone is medium-sized within its sample. The chain couples TRBV4-2 to TRBJ2-5; 12 bases match TRBD2. CDR1 LGHNA and CDR2 YNFKEQ come from the germline V gene. CDR3 length: 17 residues. V was pared by 0 bases and J by 5 bases, with 7 bases of the junction left unmatched. CDR3 sequence: CASSQELTSGGLETQYF. CDR3 nucleotide sequence: TGTGCCAGCAGCCAAGAATTAACTAGCGGGGGGCTGGAGACCCAGTACTTC.

The rearrangement uses TRBV12-5 and TRBJ1-2; perhaps TRBD1 as D (5 bases). This CDR3 spans 13 amino acids. The germline gives CDR1 LGHNT, CDR2 FRNRAP. V was clipped by 0 bases and J by 8 bases, with 10 bases between them. CDR3 sequence (DNA): TGTGCTAGTGGTTTGGTATGGGGGGTCGGCTACACCTTC. The encoded protein is CASGLVWGVGYTF.

The chain couples TRBV25-1 to TRBJ1-2; a weak D match, TRBD1 (5 bases). The V end was cut by 3 bases, the J end by 8 bases, with 16 bases between. Germline V gene data show CDR1 as MGHDK and CDR2 as SYGVNS. This CDR3 spans 14 amino acids. In DNA form, the CDR3 reads TGTGCCAGCAGTGAGGAGGGGCGGCCCCGAGGCTACACCTTC. Protein sequence: CASSEEGRPRGYTF.